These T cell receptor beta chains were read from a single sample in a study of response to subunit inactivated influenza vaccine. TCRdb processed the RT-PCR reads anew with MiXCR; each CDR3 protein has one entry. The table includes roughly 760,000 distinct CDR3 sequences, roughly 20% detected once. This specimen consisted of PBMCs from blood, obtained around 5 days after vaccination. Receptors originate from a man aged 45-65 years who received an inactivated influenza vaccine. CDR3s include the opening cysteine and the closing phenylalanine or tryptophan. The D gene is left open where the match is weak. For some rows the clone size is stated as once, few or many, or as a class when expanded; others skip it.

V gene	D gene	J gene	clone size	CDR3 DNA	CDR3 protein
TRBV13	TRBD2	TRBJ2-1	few	TGTGCCAGCAGCCGCAGACTAGCGGAAACTTACAATGAGCAGTTCTTC	CASSRRLAETYNEQFF
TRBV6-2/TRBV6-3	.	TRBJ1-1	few	TGTGCCAGCAGAGAACCGAACACTGAAGCTTTCTTT	CASREPNTEAFF
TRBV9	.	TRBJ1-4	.	TGTGCCAGCAGCCCGCGGACAGCTAATGAAAAACTGTTTTTT	CASSPRTANEKLFF
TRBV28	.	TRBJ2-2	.	TGTGCCAGCAGTTTATTAGTCCGGGCTGGATCCGGGGAGCTGATTTTT	CASSLLVRAGSGELIF
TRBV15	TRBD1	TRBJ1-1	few	TGTGCCACCAGCAGAGAGGCAGGGGGCTCGAACACTGAAGCTTTCTTT	CATSREAGGSNTEAFF
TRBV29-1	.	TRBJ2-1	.	TGCAGCGTTGATGGCGGGCGGCCCAAAGATGAGCAGTTCTTC	CSVDGGRPKDEQFF
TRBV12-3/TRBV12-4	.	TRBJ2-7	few	TGTGCCAGCAGTTTAGAGGATGCCTACGAGCAGTACTTC	CASSLEDAYEQYF
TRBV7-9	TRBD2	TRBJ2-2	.	TGTGCCAGCAGCAGAGCCTCTAGCGGTGAGAACACCGGGGAGCTGTTTTTT	CASSRASSGENTGELFF
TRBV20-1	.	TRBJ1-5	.	TGCAGTGCTAGAGACAGGGCTCCTCTTTTTAGCAATCAGCCCCAGCATTTT	CSARDRAPLFSNQPQHF
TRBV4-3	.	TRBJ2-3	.	TGCGCCAGCAGCCAAGATTCTGTCTTGAACTTTAGCACAGATACGCAGTATTTT	CASSQDSVLNFSTDTQYF
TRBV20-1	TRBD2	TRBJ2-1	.	TGCAGTGCTCACCGGACTAGCGGCATCCCCAATGAGCAGTTCTTC	CSAHRTSGIPNEQFF
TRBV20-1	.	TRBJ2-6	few	TGCAGTGCGGCTCGGACGGCCAACGTCCTGACTTTC	CSAARTANVLTF
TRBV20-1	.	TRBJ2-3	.	TGCAGTGCTTGGGGGTTTGGGGGCACAGATACGCAGTATTTT	CSAWGFGGTDTQYF
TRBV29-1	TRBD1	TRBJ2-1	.	TGCAGCGTTGAAGACCCGGGACAGGGAGAGGATGAGCAGTTCTTC	CSVEDPGQGEDEQFF
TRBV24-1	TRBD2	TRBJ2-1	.	TGTGCCACCGGAACCGGGACTAGCGCGAATGAGCAGTTCTTC	CATGTGTSANEQFF
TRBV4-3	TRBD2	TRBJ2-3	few	TGCGCCAGCAGCCAAACCACTAGCGGAGGCACAGATACGCAGTATTTT	CASSQTTSGGTDTQYF
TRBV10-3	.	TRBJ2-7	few	TGTGCCACGAACTACCGGGACGGAGGTGACGAGCAGTACTTC	CATNYRDGGDEQYF
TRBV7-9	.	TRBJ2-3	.	TGTGCCAGCAGCTTAGTGTTGGGCGGGGCGACAGATACGCAGTATTTT	CASSLVLGGATDTQYF
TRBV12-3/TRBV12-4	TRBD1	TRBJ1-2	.	TGTGCCAGCAGTCCGGACAGGGCCCTCTCGGTGCACTATGGCTACACCTTC	CASSPDRALSVHYGYTF
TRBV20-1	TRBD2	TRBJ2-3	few	TGCAGTGCTCCTGTTAGCGGGAGGCCCACAGATACGCAGTATTTT	CSAPVSGRPTDTQYF
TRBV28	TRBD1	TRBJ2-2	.	TGTGCCAGCAGTTTGTACCCTGGGGACAGCAACACCGGGGAGCTGTTTTTT	CASSLYPGDSNTGELFF
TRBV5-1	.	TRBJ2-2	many	TGCGCCAGCAGCTCGTGTACGAGACAGGGAGGAACCGGGGAGCTGTTTTTT	CASSSCTRQGGTGELFF
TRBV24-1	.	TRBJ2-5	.	TGTGCCACCAGTGACCACAGGGAAGGGGAGACCCAGTACTTC	CATSDHREGETQYF
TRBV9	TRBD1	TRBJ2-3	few	TGTGCCAGCAGCGGCGGGACAGGGGTGGGCGATACGCAGTATTTT	CASSGGTGVGDTQYF
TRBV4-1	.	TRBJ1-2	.	TGCGCCAGCAGCTCACAGGTCGGGGTAAGCTATGGCTACACCTTC	CASSSQVGVSYGYTF
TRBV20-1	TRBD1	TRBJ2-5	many	TGCAGTGTTCCCCTCAGACAGGGGGGGGAGACCCAGTACTTC	CSVPLRQGGETQYF
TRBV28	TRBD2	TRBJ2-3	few	TGTGCCAGCAGTTTAGCCCCCCAGGGGGTGGCTAGCGGGAGGAGCGCAGATACGCAGTATTTT	CASSLAPQGVASGRSADTQYF
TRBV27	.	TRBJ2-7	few	TGTGCCAGCAGTTCGGCTATCTCCTACGAGCAGTACTTC	CASSSAISYEQYF
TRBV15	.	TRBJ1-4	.	TGTGCCACCAGCAGAGTGGGCACTAATGAAAAACTGTTTTTT	CATSRVGTNEKLFF
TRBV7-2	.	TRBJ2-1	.	TGTGCCAGCAGCTTTTCTGTCTTCACCAATGAGCAGTTCTTC	CASSFSVFTNEQFF
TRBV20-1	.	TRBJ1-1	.	TGCAGTGCTAAGGCGAGCACTGAAGCTTTCTTT	CSAKASTEAFF
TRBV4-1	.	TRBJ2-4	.	TGCGCCAGCAGCCAAGTCGGGACCCCCAGTGACATTCAGTACTTC	CASSQVGTPSDIQYF
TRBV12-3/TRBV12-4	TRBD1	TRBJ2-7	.	TGTGCCAGCAGCCAACAGGGGGCCGAGCAGTACTTC	CASSQQGAEQYF
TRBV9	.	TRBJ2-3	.	TGTGCCAGCGGACGCTCGGGGGCCGGCACAGATACGCAGTATTTT	CASGRSGAGTDTQYF
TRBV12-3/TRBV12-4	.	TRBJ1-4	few	TGTGCCAGCAGTTTAGACAGTATTGCAACTAATGAAAAACTGTTTTTT	CASSLDSIATNEKLFF
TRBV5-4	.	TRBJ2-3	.	TGTGCCAGCAGCTTAAACGGACGCCCAGCGACCACAGATACGCAGTATTTT	CASSLNGRPATTDTQYF
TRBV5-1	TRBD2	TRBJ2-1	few	TGCGCCAGCAGCTTGTTGCCTAGCGGGAACGGGAATGAGCAGTTCTTC	CASSLLPSGNGNEQFF
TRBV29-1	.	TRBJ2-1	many	TGCAGCGTTGAACCGGGTGAGCAGTTCTTC	CSVEPGEQFF
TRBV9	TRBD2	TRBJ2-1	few	TGTGCCAGCAGCGTAGGAAGAGCGGGGTTTGAGCAGTTCTTC	CASSVGRAGFEQFF
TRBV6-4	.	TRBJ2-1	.	TGTGCCAGCATGAGGGAAGATGAGCAGTTCTTC	CASMREDEQFF
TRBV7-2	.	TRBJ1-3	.	TGTGCCAGCAGCCTGAGGGGACACTCCTCTGGAAACACCATATATTTT	CASSLRGHSSGNTIYF
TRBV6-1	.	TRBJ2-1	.	TGTGCCAGCACCGCGGGACAGAGCTCCTACAATGAGCAGTTCTTC	CASTAGQSSYNEQFF
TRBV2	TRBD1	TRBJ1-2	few	TGTGCCAGCAGTGCACGAGACAGGGGCAACTATGGCTACACCTTC	CASSARDRGNYGYTF
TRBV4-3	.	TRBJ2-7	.	TGCGCCAGCAGCCACCGACTAGATTACGAGCAGTACTTC	CASSHRLDYEQYF
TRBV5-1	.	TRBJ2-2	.	TGCGCCAGCAGCTCCCCAAGCGGATCCGGGGAGCTGTTTTTT	CASSSPSGSGELFF
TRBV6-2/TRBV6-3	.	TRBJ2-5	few	TGTGCCAGCAGGGGACGCACCGGAGAGACCCAGTACTTC	CASRGRTGETQYF
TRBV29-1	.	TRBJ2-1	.	TGCAGCGTGGTGGGGGGAACCTACAATGAGCAGTTCTTC	CSVVGGTYNEQFF
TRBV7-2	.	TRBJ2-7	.	TGTGCCAGCAGCTCGAGCGGGCCCTCACCCTACGAGCAGTACTTC	CASSSSGPSPYEQYF
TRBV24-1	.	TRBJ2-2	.	TGTGCCACCAGTCAGGGCACCGGGGAGCTGTTTTTT	CATSQGTGELFF
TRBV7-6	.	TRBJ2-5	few	TGTGCCAGCAGCTCATACCTAGAGGAAGAGACCCAGTACTTC	CASSSYLEEETQYF
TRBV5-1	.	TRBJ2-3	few	TGCGCCAGCTGTCGAAGAAGGGGAGATACGCAGTATTTT	CASCRRRGDTQYF
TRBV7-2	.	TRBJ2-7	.	TGTGCCAGCAGCTTAGGGGCAGGACCATACTACGAGCAGTACTTC	CASSLGAGPYYEQYF
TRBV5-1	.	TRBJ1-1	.	TGCGCCAGCAGCTTGGCGGACAGAACGAACACTGAAGCTTTCTTT	CASSLADRTNTEAFF
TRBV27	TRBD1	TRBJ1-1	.	TGTGCCAGCAGTTTATTGCGCTCACAGGGGGCCACTGAAGCTTTCTTT	CASSLLRSQGATEAFF
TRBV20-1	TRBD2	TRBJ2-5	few	TGCAGTGCCCGGACTAGCGGGACGCAGACGCAGTACTTC	CSARTSGTQTQYF
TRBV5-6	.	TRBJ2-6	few	TGTGCCAGCAGCGCTATGCTCTCTGGGGCCAACGTCCTGACTTTC	CASSAMLSGANVLTF
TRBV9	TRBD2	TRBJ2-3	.	TGTGCCAGCAGCGTAGCGGCTAGCGGGAGGGCTGCAGATACGCAGTATTTT	CASSVAASGRAADTQYF
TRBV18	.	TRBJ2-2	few	TGTGCCAGCTCACTGGGACTCCAGAACACCGGGGAGCTGTTTTTT	CASSLGLQNTGELFF
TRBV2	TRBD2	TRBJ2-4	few	TGTGCCAGCGGCCCGCTACTAGCGGGGATTCTAGCCAAAAACATTCAGTACTTC	CASGPLLAGILAKNIQYF